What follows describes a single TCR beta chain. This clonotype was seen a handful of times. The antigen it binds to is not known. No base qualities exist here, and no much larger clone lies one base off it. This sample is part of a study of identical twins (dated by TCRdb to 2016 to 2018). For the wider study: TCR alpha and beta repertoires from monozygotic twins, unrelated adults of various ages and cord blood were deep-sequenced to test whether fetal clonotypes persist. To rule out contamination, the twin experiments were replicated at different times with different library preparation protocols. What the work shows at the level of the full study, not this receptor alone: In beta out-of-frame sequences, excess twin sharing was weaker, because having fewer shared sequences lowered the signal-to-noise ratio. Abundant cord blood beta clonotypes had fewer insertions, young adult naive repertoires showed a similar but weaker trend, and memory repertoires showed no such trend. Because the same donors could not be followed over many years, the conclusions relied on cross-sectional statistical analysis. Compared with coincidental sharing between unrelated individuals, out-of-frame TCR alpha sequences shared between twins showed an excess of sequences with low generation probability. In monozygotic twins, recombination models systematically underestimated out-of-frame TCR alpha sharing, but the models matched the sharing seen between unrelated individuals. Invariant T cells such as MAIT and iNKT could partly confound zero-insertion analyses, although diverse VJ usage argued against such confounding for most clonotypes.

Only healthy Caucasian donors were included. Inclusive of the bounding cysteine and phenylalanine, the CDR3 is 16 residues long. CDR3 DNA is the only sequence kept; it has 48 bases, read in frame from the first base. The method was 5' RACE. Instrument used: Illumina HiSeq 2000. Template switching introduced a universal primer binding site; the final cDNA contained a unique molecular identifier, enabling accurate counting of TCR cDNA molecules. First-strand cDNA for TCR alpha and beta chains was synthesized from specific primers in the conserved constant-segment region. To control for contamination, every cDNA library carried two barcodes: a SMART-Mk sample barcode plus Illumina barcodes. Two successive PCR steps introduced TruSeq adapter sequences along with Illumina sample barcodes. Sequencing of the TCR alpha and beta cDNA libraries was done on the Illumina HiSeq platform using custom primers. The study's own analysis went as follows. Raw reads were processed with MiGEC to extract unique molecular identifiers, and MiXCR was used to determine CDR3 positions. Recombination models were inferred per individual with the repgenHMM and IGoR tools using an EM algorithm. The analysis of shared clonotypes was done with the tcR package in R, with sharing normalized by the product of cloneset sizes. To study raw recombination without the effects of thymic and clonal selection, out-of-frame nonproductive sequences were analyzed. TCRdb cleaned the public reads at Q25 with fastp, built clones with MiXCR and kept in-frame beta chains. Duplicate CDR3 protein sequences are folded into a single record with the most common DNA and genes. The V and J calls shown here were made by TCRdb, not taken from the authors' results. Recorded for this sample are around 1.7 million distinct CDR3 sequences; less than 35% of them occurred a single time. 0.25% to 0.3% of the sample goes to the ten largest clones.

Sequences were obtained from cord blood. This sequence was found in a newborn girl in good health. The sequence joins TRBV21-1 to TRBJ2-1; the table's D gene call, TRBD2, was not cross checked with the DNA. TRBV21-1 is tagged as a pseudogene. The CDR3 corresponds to CAITVRLAGRYNEQFF. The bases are TGTGCCATCACCGTCCGACTAGCGGGGAGATACAATGAGCAGTTCTTC.